This T cell receptor delta chain was observed in a study of delta chains in infants with herpesvirus infections (dated by TCRdb to the early 2020s). For the wider study: To characterize gammadelta T cell responses to primary cytomegalovirus (CMV) infection, researchers prospectively followed a birth cohort of Ugandan infants starting at birth. A public fetal Vdelta1/Vgamma8 gammadelta TCR clonotype was searched for in infants infected with CMV after birth. Using PBMC, gammadelta TCRs were sequenced for 15 to 20 CMV-infected infants, one of whom was congenitally infected, and for several CMV-uninfected infants who had enough sample available. Infant blood samples fell into approximate age groups of 1.5, 4, 8 and 12 months. Previously published Belgian fetal and cord blood gammadelta TCR data were added only for comparison and were not generated in this cohort. On the study overall, not on this receptor specifically: Of 15 to 20 CMV-infected infants, several carried the public Vdelta1 clonotype: the congenitally infected infant plus three who were infected postnatally before 120 days of age. Within Vdelta1 cells, the frequency of the public clonotype appeared to be inversely correlated with age at infection and to decay rapidly, seemingly not persisting past roughly two months. In CMV-uninfected infants, the public clonotype might still exist at levels below the detection limit. The authors acknowledged a small sample size and a lack of race- or environment-matched controls, because almost all Ugandans acquire CMV before adulthood. The public clonotype was found only at the first time point after infection and was absent in uninfected infants and in those infected after 120 days.

The CDR3 spans 15 residues, from the cysteine through the phenylalanine. Only the CDR3 part of the read is kept: 45 bases, read in frame from the first base. The germline V gene yields TSESDYY for CDR1 and QEAYKQQN for CDR2. Trimming leaves V shorter by 7 bases and J shorter by 5 bases, with the junction holding 8 bases beyond the gene matches. To note about this clone: The clone's antigen remains unknown. No much larger clone exists at a distance of one base, and base qualities are not known.

Pregnant women getting prenatal care were recruited in Kampala, Uganda, and their infants were enrolled; maternal HIV status had to be documented. Weekly visits were made to families, and infant clinical information, oral swabs and peripheral blood were collected beginning at 6 weeks of age and every 4 months thereafter. Blood was collected in heparin tubes, and PBMC were isolated by Ficoll-Paque density gradient centrifugation and cryopreserved. The library was prepared using RT-PCR. TCR cDNA was generated by reverse transcription of PBMC RNA with SuperScript II and gamma-chain- and delta-chain-specific primers. After purification with AMPure XP beads, the cDNA was amplified and indexed with Illumina adapters using the Nextera XT Index Kit. Sequencing of gammadelta TCR libraries was carried out on an Illumina MiSeq using a V2 300-cycle kit. As for the original processing: Using MiXCR v2.1.12, CDR3 sequences were assembled, and reads were mapped onto D, J and V genes obtained from GenBank. VDJtools v1.2.1 was used to carry out repertoire analyses of the CDR3 clonotypes. TCRdb reran clone calling on the public reads with CATT; rows sharing one DNA sequence were then combined. The V and J calls shown here were made by TCRdb, not taken from the authors' results. The sample table records hundreds of delta-chain clones; approximately 40% of these occur just once. Over 15% of the sample comes from the top ten.

The sequencing used peripheral blood, collected at time point 2 of longitudinal follow-up. This sequence uses TRAV38-2/DV8 and TRDJ2; TRDD3 lines up with 10 middle nucleotides. The clonotype originates from a human donor who was a Ugandan infant, either HIV-exposed or HIV-unexposed (not recorded which). The DNA sequence follows: TGTGCTTATGGGGCCATACTGGGGGATACAGCACAACTCTTCTTT. The resulting protein is CAYGAILGDTAQLFF. Reference TRAV38-2/DV8 and TRDJ2 genes cover what lies past the CDR3, so the full variable domain is AQTVTQSQPEMSVQEAETVTLSCTYDTSESDYYLFWYKQPPSRQMILVIRQEAYKQQNATENRFSVNFQKAAKSFSLKISDSQLGDAAMYFCAYGAILGDTAQLFFGKGTQLIVEP.